The 2 T cell receptor beta chains in this list originate from one sample, sequenced in a study of T cell responses to AZD1222 COVID-19 vaccine. Libraries were prepared by immunoSEQ multiplex PCR; TCRdb keeps only in-frame clonotypes and omits some of them. The sample includes some 120,000 clones, just over 90% seen only once; the top ten take 7.2%. Sequencing was performed on peripheral blood, taken on day 0 of AZD1222 vaccination. The source of these receptors is an adult in good health.

The rearrangement uses TRBV18 and TRBJ1-1; D unclear. Germline CDR1 is KGHSH and CDR2 is LQKENI. The CDR3 covers 15 residues. V lost 3 bases, J lost 1 base, and 12 bases lay in between. This CDR3 reads CASSPFAESNTEAFF. The DNA for the CDR3 is TGTGCCAGCTCACCGTTTGCAGAGTCGAACACTGAAGCTTTCTTT. The full variable domain, in which reference TRBV18 and TRBJ1-1 provide the parts outside the CDR3, is NAGVMQNPRHLVRRRGQEARLRCSPMKGHSHVYWYRQLPEEGLKFMVYLQKENIIDESGMPKERFSAEFPKEGPSILRIQQVVRGDSAAYFCASSPFAESNTEAFFGQGTRLTVV.

This chain uses TRBV5-1 with TRBJ1-4, with D possibly matching TRBD1 (6 bases). Trimming stripped 2 bases from V and 11 bases from J, with 16 bases between. Germline-derived CDR1 and CDR2 are SGHRS and YFSETQ. There are 14 residues in the CDR3. The CDR3 loop reads CASSFDLEGGKLFF. CDR3 sequence (DNA): TGCGCCAGCAGCTTTGATCTAGAGGGGGGTAAACTGTTTTTT.